The 17 T cell receptor beta chains listed next were all sequenced from one sample in a study of Graves' ophthalmopathy and Graves' hyperthyroidism. RNA transcripts served as template for amplifying TCR beta CDR3 sequences. RT-PCR with HTBI primers came first, then second-round multiplex PCR. One entry per CDR3 protein results from TCRdb running MiXCR on the multiplex PCR reads. The profile shows roughly 160,000 distinct CDR3 sequences, roughly two fifths of them singletons. The sequencing sample was made of peripheral blood. The receptor source for this set is a man aged 30 to 45 with Graves' ophthalmopathy.

This clonotype showed up many times. The V and J genes are TRBV6-2 or TRBV6-3 and TRBJ2-7, with TRBD2 as a possible D gene (5 bases). Germline-derived CDR1 and CDR2 are MNHEY and SVGEGT. V was trimmed by 6 bases and J by 0 bases, leaving 12 bases between them. CDR3 size: 14 residues. In DNA, the CDR3 is TGTGCCAGCAGCTTTGGACTGCTCTCCTACGAGCAGTACTTC. Amino acid sequence: CASSFGLLSYEQYF.

This clonotype came up many times. The CDR3 region is CASSLSGRVSYEQYF. The DNA of the CDR3 is TGTGCCAGCAGCCTTAGCGGGAGGGTCTCCTACGAGCAGTACTTC. This sequence joins TRBV28 and TRBJ2-7; 11 bases are shared with TRBD2. The V segment lost 6 bases and the J segment 0 bases; nucleotides outside the gene matches: 4. Germline V CDR1 and CDR2: MDHEN, SYDVKM. The CDR3 contains 15 residues.

This clonotype was counted a few times. J is TRBJ1-1 and V is TRBV19; D not certain. The CDR3 length is 12 residues. Trimming shortened V by 10 bases and J by 8 bases, and 17 bases separated the two germline ends. The germline gives CDR1 LNHDA, CDR2 SQIVND (reference sequence). CDR3 DNA sequence: TGTGCCACAGCACGTCCCGGGAAAGAAGCTTTCTTT. It yields the protein CATARPGKEAFF.

This clonotype was observed at least ten times. The rearrangement links TRBV29-1 to TRBJ2-7, with no clear D. Germline values: CDR1 SQVTM, CDR2 ANQGSEA. Trimming took 4 bases from V and 6 from J, leaving 13 bases between them. The CDR3 consists of 12 residues. CDR3 DNA sequence: TGCAGCGTTGGGACGGGTCTCTCCGAGCAGTACTTC. Protein sequence: CSVGTGLSEQYF.

This chain uses TRBV6-1 with TRBJ1-1; D unresolved. The CDR3 has 17 amino acids. The germline V gene encodes CDR1 MNHNS and CDR2 SASEGT. The V end lost 5 bases, the J end lost 0 bases, and 19 bases lay between the germline ends. The DNA of the CDR3 is TGTGCCAGCAGTCCCTGGGGAAGGGCGCACCTGAACACTGAAGCTTTCTTT. This encodes CASSPWGRAHLNTEAFF.

Here the CDR3 DNA reads TGTGCCAGCAGTACCGGGACAAAAAATCAGCCCCAGCATTTT. Translation: CASSTGTKNQPQHF. The chain recombines TRBV6-1 with TRBJ1-5, with TRBD1 as a possible D gene (6 bases). V was shortened by 5 bases and J by 4 bases, with 12 bases between the two germline ends. Per the germline V gene, CDR1 is MNHNS and CDR2 is SASEGT. The CDR3 contains 14 residues.

This clonotype was counted only a few times. J is TRBJ1-1 and V is TRBV6-1, with TRBD1 identical over 7 bases. CDR3 length: 14 residues. Trimming took 6 bases from V and 5 from J; bases not matched to a gene: 9. Germline V gene data show CDR1 as MNHNS and CDR2 as SASEGT. The CDR3, as DNA: TGTGCCAGCAGCGGTAGACAGGGATGGACTGAAGCTTTCTTT. Its translation is CASSGRQGWTEAFF.

This chain links TRBV7-2 with TRBJ2-5, with 7 bases identical to TRBD1. V lost 3 bases and J lost 4; bases outside the gene matches: 8. The length of the CDR3 is 15 residues. Per the germline V gene, CDR1 is SGHTA and CDR2 is FQGNSA. The chain's CDR3 is CASSFGDSRVETQYF. The CDR3 coding sequence is TGTGCCAGCAGCTTCGGGGACAGCCGAGTAGAGACCCAGTACTTC.

This clonotype was observed at least ten times. V usage is TRBV11-3 and J usage is TRBJ2-5, with TRBD2 matching over 7 bases. The CDR3 is made up of 19 amino acids. Trimming cost V 6 bases and J 5 bases; bases outside gene matches: 24. Germline CDR1 and CDR2: SGHNT and YENEEA. The CDR3 is CASSSPLVGGPGFWETQYF. The CDR3 nucleotides read TGTGCCAGCAGTTCCCCGCTGGTGGGAGGGCCTGGATTCTGGGAGACCCAGTACTTC.

This clonotype showed up many times. The chain joins TRBV9 to TRBJ2-2; TRBD2 agrees at 10 bases. V was clipped by 1 base and J by 6 bases; unmatched bases: 3. Germline CDR1 and CDR2: SGDLS and YYNGEE. CDR3 length: 15 residues. This chain's CDR3 is CASSVSGRAAGELFF. The CDR3 DNA is TGTGCCAGCAGCGTAAGCGGGAGGGCCGCCGGGGAGCTGTTTTTT.

The J gene is TRBJ2-7, the V gene TRBV12-3 or TRBV12-4; a weak D match, TRBD2 (6 bases). CDR3 length equals 14 residues. The CDR3 region is CVVNRDGGSYEQYF. As DNA, the CDR3 is TGTGTAGTGAACCGGGACGGAGGGTCCTACGAGCAGTACTTC.

This clonotype was detected ten times or more. V usage is TRBV12-3 or TRBV12-4 and J usage is TRBJ2-2, with D perhaps TRBD1 (6 bases). The germline V and J ends were trimmed by 6 bases and 7 bases, with 18 bases remaining between them. This CDR3 has 15 residues. The CDR3 DNA sequence: TGTGCCAGCAGCCTACAGACAGGCCGGATCGGGGAGCTGTTTTTT. This translates into CASSLQTGRIGELFF.

This clonotype was seen at least ten times. This sequence joins TRBV18 and TRBJ2-4, with D tentatively TRBD1 or TRBD2 (5 bases each). This CDR3 has 15 residues. The germline V and J ends were trimmed by 2 bases and 0 bases, with 8 bases remaining between them. Germline V lookup: CDR1 KGHSH, CDR2 LQKENI. The CDR3 nucleotides are TGTGCCAGCTCACCAGGGGGAACAGCCAAAAACATTCAGTACTTC. Its translation is CASSPGGTAKNIQYF. Full variable domain (rest looked up from reference TRBV18 and TRBJ2-4): NAGVMQNPRHLVRRRGQEARLRCSPMKGHSHVYWYRQLPEEGLKFMVYLQKENIIDESGMPKERFSAEFPKEGPSILRIQQVVRGDSAAYFCASSPGGTAKNIQYFGAGTRLSVL.

This chain links TRBV25-1 with TRBJ2-5, with D tentatively TRBD1 or TRBD2 (5 bases each). This CDR3 has 18 residues. V was trimmed by 5 bases and J by 1 base, leaving 23 bases between them. CDR1 and CDR2 (germline): MGHDK, SYGVNS. CDR3 amino acids: CASSNGAPPGPIQETQYF. In DNA form, the CDR3 reads TGTGCCAGCAGTAACGGGGCTCCCCCGGGGCCGATCCAAGAGACCCAGTACTTC.

This clonotype was recorded many times. This chain joins TRBV6-5 and TRBJ2-1, with D perhaps TRBD1 or TRBD2 (5 bases each). Germline lookup yields CDR1 MNHEY and CDR2 SVGAGI. This CDR3 comprises 16 residues. Trimming cost V 0 bases and J 7 bases, with 16 bases left between them. As DNA, the CDR3 is TGTGCCAGCAGTTACTCTATCCGGGGCGCCCGGAATGAGCAGTTCTTC. Its protein product is CASSYSIRGARNEQFF.

This clonotype occurred many times. The junction does not match germline at one end; this may be a read error. The chain employs TRBV2 and TRBJ2-7; 8 bases align to TRBD1. This CDR3 has 19 amino acids. CDR1 is SNHLY, CDR2 FYNNEI, per germline. DNA for the CDR3: TGTGCCAGCAGCGAAGGTAACAGGGGGATTTCCCCACTACGGTACGAGCAGTACTTC. Its protein is CASSEGNRGISPLRYEQYF.

J is TRBJ2-7 and V is TRBV12-3 or TRBV12-4, with D perhaps matching TRBD1 or TRBD2 (5 bases each). Between the trimmed V and J ends, which lost 5 bases and 0 bases, there was a span of 8 bases. The CDR3 loop spans 13 amino acids. The CDR3 protein is CASSRDHSYEQYF. In nucleotides, the CDR3 is TGTGCCAGCAGTCGGGACCACTCCTACGAGCAGTACTTC.